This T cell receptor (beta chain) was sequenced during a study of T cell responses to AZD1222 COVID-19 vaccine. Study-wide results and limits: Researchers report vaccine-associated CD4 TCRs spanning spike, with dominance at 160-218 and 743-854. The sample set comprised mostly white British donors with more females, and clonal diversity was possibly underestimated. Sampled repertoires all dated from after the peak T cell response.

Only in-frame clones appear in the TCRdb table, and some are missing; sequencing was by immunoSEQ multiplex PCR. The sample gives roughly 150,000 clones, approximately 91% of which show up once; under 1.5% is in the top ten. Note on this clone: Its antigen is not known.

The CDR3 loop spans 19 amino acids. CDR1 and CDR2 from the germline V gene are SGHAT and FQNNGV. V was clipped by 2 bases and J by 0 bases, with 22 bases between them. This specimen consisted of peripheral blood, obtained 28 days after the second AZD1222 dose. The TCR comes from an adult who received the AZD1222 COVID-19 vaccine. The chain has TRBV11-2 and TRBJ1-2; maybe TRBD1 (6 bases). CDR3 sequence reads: CASSLHNGPRDIANYGYTF. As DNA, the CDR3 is TGTGCCAGCAGCTTACACAATGGGCCCCGGGACATAGCTAACTATGGCTACACCTTC.